Given below is one TCR beta chain in context. The data were taken from a study of shared clonotypes between healthy human individuals. On the study more broadly: Each donor contributed plates that comprised three CD4 naive, three CD4 memory, two CD8 naive and one CD8 memory.

The CDR3 spans 17 residues. CDR1 is LNHDA, CDR2 SQIVND, per germline (reference sequence). V shed 5 bases and J shed 6 bases, with 22 bases lying between them. The assay was immunoSEQ multiplex PCR, and TCRdb's table has in-frame clones only and misses some. The sample has about 1.4 million clones, around 97% seen once. The TCR comes from a man younger than 45 in good health. The V call is TRBV19, the J call TRBJ1-4; tentatively, D is TRBD1 (5 bases). Input material: naive CD4+ T cells sorted from blood. Sample subset: CD45RA+ positively selected. The chain's CDR3 is CASSARAMGLLDEKLFF. The CDR3 coding sequence is TGTGCCAGTAGTGCCCGAGCCATGGGGCTACTAGATGAAAAACTGTTTTTT.